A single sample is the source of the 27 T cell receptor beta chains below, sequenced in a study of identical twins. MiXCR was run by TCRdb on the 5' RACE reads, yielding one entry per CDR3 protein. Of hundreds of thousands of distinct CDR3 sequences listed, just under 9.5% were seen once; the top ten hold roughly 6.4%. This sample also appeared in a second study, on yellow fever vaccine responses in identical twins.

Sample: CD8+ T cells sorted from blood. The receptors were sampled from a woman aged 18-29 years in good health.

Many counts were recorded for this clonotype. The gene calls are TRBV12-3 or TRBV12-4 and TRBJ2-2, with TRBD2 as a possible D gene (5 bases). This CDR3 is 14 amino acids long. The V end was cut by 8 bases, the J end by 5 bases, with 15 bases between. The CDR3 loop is CASLATSLTGELFF. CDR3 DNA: TGTGCCAGCTTAGCGACCTCTCTGACCGGGGAGCTGTTTTTT.

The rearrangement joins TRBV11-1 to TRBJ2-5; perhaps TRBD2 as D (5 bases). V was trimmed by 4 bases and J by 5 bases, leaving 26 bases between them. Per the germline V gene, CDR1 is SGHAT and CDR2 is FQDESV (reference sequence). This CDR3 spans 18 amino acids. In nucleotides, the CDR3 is TGTGCCAGCAGCTCAAACACAAATCCGGGAAGCCTTGATGAGACCCAGTACTTC. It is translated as CASSSNTNPGSLDETQYF.

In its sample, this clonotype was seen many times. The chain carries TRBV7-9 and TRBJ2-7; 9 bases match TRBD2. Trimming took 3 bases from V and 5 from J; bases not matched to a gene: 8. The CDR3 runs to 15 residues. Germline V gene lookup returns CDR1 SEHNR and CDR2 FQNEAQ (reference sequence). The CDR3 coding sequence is TGTGCCAGCAGCTTGCTGGCGGGGGGGCACGACGAGCAGTACTTC. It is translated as CASSLLAGGHDEQYF.

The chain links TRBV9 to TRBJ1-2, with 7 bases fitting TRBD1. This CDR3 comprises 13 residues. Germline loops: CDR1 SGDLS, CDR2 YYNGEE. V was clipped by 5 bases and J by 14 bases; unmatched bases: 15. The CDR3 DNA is TGTGCCAGCAGTGAGAGACAGGGAGGTACCTTGACCTTC. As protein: CASSERQGGTLTF.

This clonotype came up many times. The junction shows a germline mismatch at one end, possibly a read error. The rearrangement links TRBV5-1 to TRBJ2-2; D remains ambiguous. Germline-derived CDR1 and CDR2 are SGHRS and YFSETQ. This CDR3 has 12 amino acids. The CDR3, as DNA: TGTGCCAGCAGCTCGAACACCGGGGAGCTGTTTTTT. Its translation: CASSSNTGELFF.

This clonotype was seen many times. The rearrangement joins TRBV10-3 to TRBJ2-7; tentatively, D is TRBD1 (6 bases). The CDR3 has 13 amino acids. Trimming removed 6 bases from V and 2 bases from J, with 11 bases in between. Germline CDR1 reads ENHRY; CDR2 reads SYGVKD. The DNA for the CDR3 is TGTGCCATCAGGGGACAAGGACCCTACGAGCAGTACTTC. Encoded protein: CAIRGQGPYEQYF.

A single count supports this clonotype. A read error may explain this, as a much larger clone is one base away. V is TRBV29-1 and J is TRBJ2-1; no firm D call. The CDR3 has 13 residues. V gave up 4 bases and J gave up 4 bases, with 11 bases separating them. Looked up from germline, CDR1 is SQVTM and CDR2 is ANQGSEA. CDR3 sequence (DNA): TGCAGCGTTGCCCGACATGGTTACAATGAGCAGTTCTTC. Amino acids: CSVARHGYNEQFF.

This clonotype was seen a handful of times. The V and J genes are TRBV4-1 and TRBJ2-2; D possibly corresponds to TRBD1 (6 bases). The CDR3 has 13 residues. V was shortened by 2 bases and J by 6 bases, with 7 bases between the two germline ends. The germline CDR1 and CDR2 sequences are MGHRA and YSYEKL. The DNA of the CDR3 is TGCGCCAGCAGCCAACAGGGGCCCGGGGAGCTGTTTTTT. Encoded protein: CASSQQGPGELFF.

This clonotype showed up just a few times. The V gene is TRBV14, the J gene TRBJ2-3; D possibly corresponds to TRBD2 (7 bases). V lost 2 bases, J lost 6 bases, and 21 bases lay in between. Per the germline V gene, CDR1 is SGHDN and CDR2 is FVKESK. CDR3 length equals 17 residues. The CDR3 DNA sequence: TGTGCCAGCAGCCAATTCGGAGTCGGGGGGCTAGAGGATACGCAGTATTTT. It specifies CASSQFGVGGLEDTQYF.

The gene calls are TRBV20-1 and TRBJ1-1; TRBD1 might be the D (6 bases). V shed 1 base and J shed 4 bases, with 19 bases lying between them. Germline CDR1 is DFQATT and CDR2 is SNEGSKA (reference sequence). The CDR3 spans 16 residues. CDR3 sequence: CSARAPVQGTGTEAFF. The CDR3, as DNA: TGCAGTGCTAGAGCCCCCGTACAGGGTACGGGCACTGAAGCTTTCTTT.

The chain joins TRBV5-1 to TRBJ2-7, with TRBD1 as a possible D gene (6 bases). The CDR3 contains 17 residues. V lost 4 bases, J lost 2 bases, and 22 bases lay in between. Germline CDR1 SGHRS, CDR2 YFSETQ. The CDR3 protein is CASSRGPDREYTYEQYF. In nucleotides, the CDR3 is TGCGCCAGCAGCCGAGGGCCGGACAGAGAATACACCTACGAGCAGTACTTC.

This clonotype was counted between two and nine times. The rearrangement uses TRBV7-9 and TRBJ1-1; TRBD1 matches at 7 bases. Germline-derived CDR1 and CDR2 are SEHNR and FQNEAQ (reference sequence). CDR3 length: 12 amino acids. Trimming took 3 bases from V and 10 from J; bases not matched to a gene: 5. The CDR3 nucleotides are TGTGCCAGCAGCTTCGGACAGGATGGAGCTTTCTTT. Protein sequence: CASSFGQDGAFF.

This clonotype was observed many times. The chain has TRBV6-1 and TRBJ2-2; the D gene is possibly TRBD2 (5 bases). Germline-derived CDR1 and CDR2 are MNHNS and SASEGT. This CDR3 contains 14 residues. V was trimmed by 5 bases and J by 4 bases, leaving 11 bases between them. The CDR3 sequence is CASSPFRGTGELFF. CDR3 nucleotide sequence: TGTGCCAGCAGTCCTTTCCGGGGCACCGGGGAGCTGTTTTTT.

CDR3 loop: CSAVPGYQNSPLHF. In nucleotides, the CDR3 is TGCAGTGCTGTCCCGGGCTATCAAAATTCACCCCTCCACTTT. The genes are TRBV20-1 and TRBJ1-6; D unclear. The CDR3 totals 14 residues. Germline V lookup: CDR1 DFQATT, CDR2 SNEGSKA (reference sequence). Between the trimmed V and J ends, which lost 5 bases and 7 bases, there was a span of 15 bases.

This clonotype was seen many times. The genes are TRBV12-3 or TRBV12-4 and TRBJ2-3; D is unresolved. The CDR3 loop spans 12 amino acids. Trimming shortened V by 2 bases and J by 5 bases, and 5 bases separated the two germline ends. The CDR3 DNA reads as TGTGCCAGCAGTTTAAGTGGAGATACGCAGTATTTT. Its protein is CASSLSGDTQYF.

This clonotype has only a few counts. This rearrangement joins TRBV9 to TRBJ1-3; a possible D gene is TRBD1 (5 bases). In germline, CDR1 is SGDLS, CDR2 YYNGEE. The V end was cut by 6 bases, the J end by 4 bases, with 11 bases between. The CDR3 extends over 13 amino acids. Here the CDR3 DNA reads TGTGCCAGCATGGGACGCCCCGGAAACACCATATATTTT. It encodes CASMGRPGNTIYF.

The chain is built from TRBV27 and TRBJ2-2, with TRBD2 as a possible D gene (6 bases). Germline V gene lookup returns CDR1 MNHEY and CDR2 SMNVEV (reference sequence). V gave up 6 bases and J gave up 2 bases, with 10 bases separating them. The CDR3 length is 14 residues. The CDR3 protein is CASRAGTNTGELFF. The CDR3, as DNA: TGTGCCAGCAGAGCCGGGACTAACACCGGGGAGCTGTTTTTT.

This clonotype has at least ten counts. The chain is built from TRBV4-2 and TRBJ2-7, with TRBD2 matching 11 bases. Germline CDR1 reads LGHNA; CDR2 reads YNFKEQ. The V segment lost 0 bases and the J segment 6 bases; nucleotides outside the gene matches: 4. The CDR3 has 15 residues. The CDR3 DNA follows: TGTGCCAGCAGCCAAGAAATTGGACTAGCGGGCGAGCAGTACTTC. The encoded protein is CASSQEIGLAGEQYF.

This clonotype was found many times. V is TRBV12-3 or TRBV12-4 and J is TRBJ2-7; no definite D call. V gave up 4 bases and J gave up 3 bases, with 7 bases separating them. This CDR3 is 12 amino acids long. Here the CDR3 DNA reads TGTGCCAGCAGTTCGTCTCACTACGAGCAGTACTTC. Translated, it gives CASSSSHYEQYF.

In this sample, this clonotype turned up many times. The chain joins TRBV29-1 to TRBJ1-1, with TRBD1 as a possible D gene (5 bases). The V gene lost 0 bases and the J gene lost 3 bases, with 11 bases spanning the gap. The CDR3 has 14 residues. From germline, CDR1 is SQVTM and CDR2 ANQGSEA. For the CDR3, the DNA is TGCAGCGTTGAAGATTGGGTAGGGGACACTGAAGCTTTCTTT. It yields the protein CSVEDWVGDTEAFF.

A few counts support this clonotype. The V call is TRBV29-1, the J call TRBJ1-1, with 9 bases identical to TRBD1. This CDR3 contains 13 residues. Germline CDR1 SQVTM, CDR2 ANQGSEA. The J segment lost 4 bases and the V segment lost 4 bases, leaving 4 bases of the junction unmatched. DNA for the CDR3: TGCAGCGTTGTAGGGGACAGGGCCACTGAAGCTTTCTTT. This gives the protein CSVVGDRATEAFF.

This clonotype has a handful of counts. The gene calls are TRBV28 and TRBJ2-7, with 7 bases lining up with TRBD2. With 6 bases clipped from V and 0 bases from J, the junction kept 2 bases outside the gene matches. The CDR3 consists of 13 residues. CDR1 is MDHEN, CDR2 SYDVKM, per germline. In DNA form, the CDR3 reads TGTGCCAGCAGCGGGAGGAACTCCTACGAGCAGTACTTC. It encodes CASSGRNSYEQYF.

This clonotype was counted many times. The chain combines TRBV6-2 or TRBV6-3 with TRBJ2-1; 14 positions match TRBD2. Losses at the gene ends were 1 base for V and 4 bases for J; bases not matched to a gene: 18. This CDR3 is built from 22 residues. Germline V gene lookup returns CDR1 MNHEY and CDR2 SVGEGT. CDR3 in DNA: TGTGCCAGCAGTTACTACTACCCCGGGACTAGCGGGGGCTTCAAACAGTACAATGAGCAGTTCTTC. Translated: CASSYYYPGTSGGFKQYNEQFF.

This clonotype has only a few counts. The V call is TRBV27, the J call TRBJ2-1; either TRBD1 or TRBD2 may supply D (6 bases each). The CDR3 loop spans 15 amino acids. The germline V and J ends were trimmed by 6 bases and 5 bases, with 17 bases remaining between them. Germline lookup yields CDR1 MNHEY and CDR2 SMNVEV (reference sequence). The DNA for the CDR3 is TGTGCCAGCAGCCCGGGGGCAGGGGCGCACAATGAGCAGTTCTTC. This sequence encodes CASSPGAGAHNEQFF.

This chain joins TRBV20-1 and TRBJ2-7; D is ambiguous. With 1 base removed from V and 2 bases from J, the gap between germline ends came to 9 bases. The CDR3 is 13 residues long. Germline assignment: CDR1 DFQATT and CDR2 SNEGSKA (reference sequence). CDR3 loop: CSARVPSTYEQYF. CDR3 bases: TGCAGTGCTAGAGTCCCCAGTACCTACGAGCAGTACTTC.

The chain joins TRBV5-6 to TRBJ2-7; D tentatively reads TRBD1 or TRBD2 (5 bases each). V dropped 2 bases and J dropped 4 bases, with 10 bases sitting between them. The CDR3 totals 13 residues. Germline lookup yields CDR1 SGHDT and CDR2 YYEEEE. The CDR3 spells CASSFSWGYEQYF. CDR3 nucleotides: TGTGCCAGCAGCTTTTCTTGGGGGTACGAGCAGTACTTC.

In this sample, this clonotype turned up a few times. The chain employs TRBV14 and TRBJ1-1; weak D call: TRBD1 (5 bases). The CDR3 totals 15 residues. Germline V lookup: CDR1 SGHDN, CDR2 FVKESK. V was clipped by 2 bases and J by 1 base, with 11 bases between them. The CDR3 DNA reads TGTGCCAGCAGCCAAACCGGGACCAAGAACACTGAAGCTTTCTTT. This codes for CASSQTGTKNTEAFF.